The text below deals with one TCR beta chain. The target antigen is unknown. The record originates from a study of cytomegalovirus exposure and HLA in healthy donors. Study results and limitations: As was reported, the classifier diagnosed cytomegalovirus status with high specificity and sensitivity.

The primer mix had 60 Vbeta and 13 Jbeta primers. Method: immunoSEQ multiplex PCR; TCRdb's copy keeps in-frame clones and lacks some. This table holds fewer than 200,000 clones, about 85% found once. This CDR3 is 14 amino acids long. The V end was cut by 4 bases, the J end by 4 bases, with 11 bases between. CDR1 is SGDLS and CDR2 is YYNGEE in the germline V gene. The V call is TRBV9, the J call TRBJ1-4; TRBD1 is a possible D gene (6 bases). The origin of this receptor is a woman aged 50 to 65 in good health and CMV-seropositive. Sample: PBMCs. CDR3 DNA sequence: TGTGCCAGCAGCCGGGGGGCCTTTAATGAAAAACTGTTTTTT. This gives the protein CASSRGAFNEKLFF.